One and the same sample provided the 6 T cell receptor beta chains below, sequenced in a study of blood T cell repertoires in COVID-19 (dated by TCRdb to the early 2020s). Libraries came from the immunoSEQ multiplex PCR assay. TCRdb took over this immuneACCESS table, retaining in-frame rearrangements with V and J assigned. Such tables are incomplete; in checked studies, under half of the missing clones stem from an unresolved V gene, and the remainder is unexplained. The sample records 120,000 or so clones, about 91% of which are singletons. The ten largest clones capture 0.88% of the sample. Source material: peripheral blood. The origin of the receptors is a woman aged 50 to 65 with active or convalescent COVID-19.

This sequence joins TRBV6-6 and TRBJ2-3; TRBD2 matches at 7 bases. CDR1 MNHNY and CDR2 SVGAGI come from the germline V gene (reference sequence). The length of the CDR3 is 16 residues. With 2 bases clipped from V and 4 bases from J, the junction kept 9 bases outside the gene matches. CDR3 DNA sequence: TGTGCCAGCAGTTACGATCGGCGGGAGCTCCCAGATACGCAGTATTTT. This encodes CASSYDRRELPDTQYF.

V is TRBV6-4 and J is TRBJ2-7; 9 nucleotides agree with TRBD2. Trimming took 3 bases from V and 6 from J; bases not matched to a gene: 6. Germline CDR1 is MRHNA and CDR2 is SNTAGT. The CDR3 has 14 amino acids. The CDR3 region has the DNA TGTGCCAGCAGTGAGGTAGCGGGAGTGGGCGAGCAGTACTTC. Protein: CASSEVAGVGEQYF.

The rearrangement links TRBV7-3 to TRBJ2-6, with 8 bases aligning to TRBD1. V shed 3 bases and J 4 bases; nucleotides not matched to a gene: 8. Germline V gene data show CDR1 as SGHTA and CDR2 as FQGTGA. The CDR3 extends over 17 amino acids. CDR3 sequence (DNA): TGTGCCAGCAGCTTTGACAGGGGAGCAGGAGGGGCCAACGTCCTGACTTTC. Its protein product is CASSFDRGAGGANVLTF. The full variable domain, completed using reference TRBV7-3 and TRBJ2-6, is GAGVSQTPSNKVTEKGKYVELRCDPISGHTALYWYRQSLGQGPEFLIYFQGTGAADDSGLPNDRFFAVRPEGSVSTLKIQRTERGDSAVYLCASSFDRGAGGANVLTFGAGSRLTVL.

The CDR3 bases are TGTGCCAGCAGCTTAGCAGGAGGGTTCCAGGAAAAACTGTTTTTT. It encodes CASSLAGGFQEKLFF. The chain uses TRBV7-8 and TRBJ1-4; D is uncertain. The germline CDR1 and CDR2 sequences are SGHVS and FQNEAQ. The CDR3 extends over 15 amino acids. Trimming took off 0 bases at V and 8 bases at J, with 13 bases between the two ends. Full variable domain (rest looked up from reference TRBV7-8 and TRBJ1-4): GAGVSQSPRYKVAKRGQDVALRCDPISGHVSLFWYQQALGQGPEFLTYFQNEAQLDKSGLPSDRFFAERPEGSVSTLKIQRTQQEDSAVYLCASSLAGGFQEKLFFGSGTQLSVL.

With regard to this clone: One end of the junction is discordant with germline, which a read error may explain. The rearrangement joins TRBV7-7 to TRBJ2-1; possible D gene TRBD1, 5 bases. Germline CDR1 SSHAT, CDR2 FNYEAQ (reference sequence). This CDR3 region has 13 residues. The CDR3 sequence is CASSPARVGEQFF. For the CDR3, the DNA is TGTGCTAGCAGTCCTGCCAGGGTGGGTGAGCAGTTCTTC.

The V call is TRBV6-2 or TRBV6-3, the J call TRBJ1-1; 9 nucleotides align to TRBD1. After removal of 4 bases from V and 1 base from J, the junction contained 7 bases not matched to a gene. In germline, CDR1 is MNHEY, CDR2 SVGEGT. CDR3 length equals 16 residues. CDR3 DNA sequence: TGTGCCAGCAGTTGGGACAGGGAGAGGGGGAACACTGAAGCTTTCTTT. Amino acid sequence: CASSWDRERGNTEAFF.